This TCR beta chain was recorded in a study of shared clonotypes between healthy human individuals. Broader study findings: Rarefaction revealed incomplete sorted-subset sequencing despite large depth.

As to this clone: The antigen is unknown.

Assay used: immunoSEQ multiplex PCR; TCRdb lists only in-frame clones, some missing. The sample has hundreds of thousands of clones; approximately 96% are singletons. Naive CD8 cells were CD45RO-negative, positively selected for CCR7, excluding terminally differentiated effector memory CD45RA+ cells. This clonotype was sampled from a woman in her thirties in good health. Material: naive CD8+ T cells sorted from blood.

The CDR3 loop is CASSYLGETGWSPLHF. CDR3 nucleotides: TGCGCCAGCAGTTACCTCGGGGAGACTGGTTGGTCACCCCTCCACTTT. This chain joins TRBV5-1 and TRBJ1-6, with no clear D. This CDR3 region has 16 residues. Trimming took off 5 bases at V and 10 bases at J, with 22 bases between the two ends. CDR1 is SGHRS and CDR2 is YFSETQ in the germline V gene.